This entry is about one T cell receptor beta chain. The antigen is undetermined. V was pared by 3 bases and J by 7 bases, with 12 bases between. The CDR3 is 13 amino acids. Germline V gives CDR1 KGHSH, CDR2 LQKENI. The repertoire was sequenced with immunoSEQ multiplex PCR; TCRdb's copy has only in-frame clones and lacks some. The sample holds 55,000 to 80,000 clones; roughly 94% are singletons and the top ten take about 1.5%. These data originate in a study of cytomegalovirus exposure and HLA in healthy donors. In the study overall: The roughly 670 first-cohort repertoires and the roughly 130 validation repertoires shared the same platform, a later analysis reported.

Whole-study findings and limits: Later, an analysis found that TCR clusters from the first cohort tended to co-occur in the 110 or so validation repertoires. The majority of TCR sequences were rare, yet some public TCRs appeared in many donors.

The chain has TRBV18 and TRBJ2-5; no clear D gene. Sequencing used PBMCs. The sequence came from a man younger than 30 in good health and CMV-seropositive. CDR3 coding DNA: TGTGCCAGCTCACCCCCTTCTACCGGGACCCAGTACTTC. Protein product: CASSPPSTGTQYF.